A selection of T cell receptor beta chains follows, all from one sample in a study of neurological immune-mediated disorders. TCRdb ran MiXCR on the 5' RACE reads and lists one entry per CDR3 protein. The data contain 80,000 to 100,000 distinct CDR3 sequences, under 4.5% of them seen just once; the ten biggest clones take up 2.9%. Sequenced input: PBMCs. All receptors come from a woman in her forties or fifties with multiple sclerosis. Each CDR3 is given with its conserved first and last residue. The D gene is left open where the match is weak. Part of the rows lack a size; the others show once, few, many or a class for expanded clones.

d_gene: TRBD1
abundance: few
j_gene: TRBJ2-7
v_gene: TRBV10-3
len: 14
CDR3nt: TGTGCCATCAAAGGGGGCGCCCCGGCCTACGAGCAGTACTTC
CDR3aa: CAIKGGAPAYEQYF

d_gene: TRBD1
abundance: many
j_gene: TRBJ2-7
v_gene: TRBV27
len: 15
CDR3nt: TGTGCCAGCAGTCGAAGGACAGGGGGAAGCTACGAGCAGTACTTC
CDR3aa: CASSRRTGGSYEQYF

d_gene: -
abundance: many
j_gene: TRBJ1-4
v_gene: TRBV20-1
len: 19
CDR3nt: TGCAGTGCTAGAGATCCCCCGACAGAGTGGGAAGGGGCTAATGAAAAACTGTTTTTT
CDR3aa: CSARDPPTEWEGANEKLFF

d_gene: -
abundance: -
j_gene: TRBJ1-5
v_gene: TRBV12-3/TRBV12-4
len: 15
CDR3nt: TGTGCCAGCAGTTATCAGGTCATCCCAAATCAGCCCCAGCATTTT
CDR3aa: CASSYQVIPNQPQHF

d_gene: TRBD2
abundance: many
j_gene: TRBJ2-1
v_gene: TRBV9
len: 16
CDR3nt: TGTGCCAGCAGCGATTCCGGGACTAGGCCTTACAATGAGCAGTTCTTC
CDR3aa: CASSDSGTRPYNEQFF

d_gene: -
abundance: -
j_gene: TRBJ2-3
v_gene: TRBV20-1
len: 14
CDR3nt: TGCAGTGCAGGCCCCAGGGGCAGCACAGATACGCAGTATTTT
CDR3aa: CSAGPRGSTDTQYF

d_gene: TRBD2
abundance: many
j_gene: TRBJ2-3
v_gene: TRBV5-6
len: 14
CDR3nt: TGTGCCAGCAGCCCGGGAGGGGGTCCTTATACGCAGTATTTT
CDR3aa: CASSPGGGPYTQYF

d_gene: TRBD1
abundance: many
j_gene: TRBJ1-3
v_gene: TRBV5-1
len: 14
CDR3nt: TGCGCCAGCAGCTTATGGACAGGGGGAAACACCATATATTTT
CDR3aa: CASSLWTGGNTIYF

d_gene: -
abundance: -
j_gene: TRBJ1-4
v_gene: TRBV7-8
len: 16
CDR3nt: TGTGCCAGCAGCTTAAGCTACATTGGGGCTAATGAAAAACTGTTTTTT
CDR3aa: CASSLSYIGANEKLFF

d_gene: -
abundance: many
j_gene: TRBJ1-1
v_gene: TRBV3-1
len: 12
CDR3nt: TGTGCCAGCAGCCAACGGGACACTGAAGCTTTCTTT
CDR3aa: CASSQRDTEAFF

d_gene: -
abundance: many
j_gene: TRBJ1-6
v_gene: TRBV4-1
len: 13
CDR3nt: TGCGCCAGCAGCCAAGATTGGAGATCACCCCTCCACTTT
CDR3aa: CASSQDWRSPLHF

d_gene: TRBD1
abundance: many
j_gene: TRBJ1-3
v_gene: TRBV27
len: 15
CDR3nt: TGTGCCAGCAGGGTGGACAGGGACTCTGGAAACACCATATATTTT
CDR3aa: CASRVDRDSGNTIYF

d_gene: -
abundance: many
j_gene: TRBJ1-4
v_gene: TRBV20-1
len: 15
CDR3nt: TGCAGTGCCCCCCGCCCGTCCGGGACTAATGAAAAACTGTTTTTT
CDR3aa: CSAPRPSGTNEKLFF

d_gene: -
abundance: many
j_gene: TRBJ2-6
v_gene: TRBV24-1
len: 14
CDR3nt: TGTGCCACCAGTGCAGCCTCTGGGGCCAACGTCCTGACTTTC
CDR3aa: CATSAASGANVLTF

d_gene: -
abundance: many
j_gene: TRBJ2-1
v_gene: TRBV5-5
len: 12
CDR3nt: TGTGCCAGCAGCCAGGCCAACAATGAGCAGTTCTTC
CDR3aa: CASSQANNEQFF

d_gene: -
abundance: -
j_gene: TRBJ1-5
v_gene: TRBV11-2
len: 14
CDR3nt: TGTGCCAGCAGCTTAGGGGCGTTCAATCAGCCCCAGCATTTT
CDR3aa: CASSLGAFNQPQHF

d_gene: -
abundance: many
j_gene: TRBJ2-1
v_gene: TRBV7-2
len: 11
CDR3nt: TGTGCCAGCAGCTCCTATGATGAGCAGTTCTTC
CDR3aa: CASSSYDEQFF

d_gene: TRBD1
abundance: many
j_gene: TRBJ2-1
v_gene: TRBV20-1
len: 14
CDR3nt: TGCAGTGCTCATACAGGGGGACCCTACAATGAGCAGTTCTTC
CDR3aa: CSAHTGGPYNEQFF

d_gene: -
abundance: many
j_gene: TRBJ2-3
v_gene: TRBV20-1
len: 13
CDR3nt: TGCAGTGCTAGTAGTCCAGACACAGATACGCAGTATTTT
CDR3aa: CSASSPDTDTQYF

d_gene: TRBD1
abundance: many
j_gene: TRBJ1-2
v_gene: TRBV5-1
len: 15
CDR3nt: TGCGCCAGCAGCTTGGTGGGACAGGGACACTATGGCTACACCTTC
CDR3aa: CASSLVGQGHYGYTF

d_gene: -
abundance: few
j_gene: TRBJ2-5
v_gene: TRBV12-3/TRBV12-4
len: 13
CDR3nt: TGTGCCAGCAGTTTAGCGCAGTGGGAGACCCAGTACTTC
CDR3aa: CASSLAQWETQYF

d_gene: -
abundance: many
j_gene: TRBJ1-5
v_gene: TRBV12-3/TRBV12-4
len: 20
CDR3nt: TGTGCCAGCAGTTTAGCCGGGCGGTACAGGCCGCCCTATAGCAATCAGCCCCAGCATTTT
CDR3aa: CASSLAGRYRPPYSNQPQHF

d_gene: -
abundance: -
j_gene: TRBJ2-3
v_gene: TRBV2
len: 16
CDR3nt: TGTGCCAGCAGCCCCAGCTGGGTGGGGAAGAAAGATACGCAGTATTTT
CDR3aa: CASSPSWVGKKDTQYF

d_gene: -
abundance: many
j_gene: TRBJ2-7
v_gene: TRBV7-8
len: 16
CDR3nt: TGTGCCAGCAGCCTCCCCGGCACGATCTCCTCCTACGAGCAGTACTTC
CDR3aa: CASSLPGTISSYEQYF

d_gene: -
abundance: many
j_gene: TRBJ1-2
v_gene: TRBV20-1
len: 11
CDR3nt: TGCAGGCCAGGGATCGACTATGGCTACACCTTC
CDR3aa: CRPGIDYGYTF

d_gene: -
abundance: few
j_gene: TRBJ1-5
v_gene: TRBV12-3/TRBV12-4
len: 13
CDR3nt: TGTGCCAGCAGTTTCCAAAGCAATCAGCCCCAGCATTTT
CDR3aa: CASSFQSNQPQHF

d_gene: -
abundance: many
j_gene: TRBJ1-1
v_gene: TRBV24-1
len: 14
CDR3nt: TGTGCCACCGCCGAGAAGGGTTTGAACACTGAAGCTTTCTTT
CDR3aa: CATAEKGLNTEAFF

d_gene: -
abundance: many
j_gene: TRBJ2-3
v_gene: TRBV2
len: 14
CDR3nt: TGTGCCAGTAGTCGGACTAAAGGCACAGATACGCAGTATTTT
CDR3aa: CASSRTKGTDTQYF

d_gene: -
abundance: -
j_gene: TRBJ1-2
v_gene: TRBV4-3
len: 13
CDR3nt: TGCGCCAGCAGCCTCTGGGACTCTATGGGCTACACCTTC
CDR3aa: CASSLWDSMGYTF

d_gene: -
abundance: many
j_gene: TRBJ1-6
v_gene: TRBV12-3/TRBV12-4
len: 13
CDR3nt: TGTGCCAGCAGCTCGGGAGTAAATTCACCCCTCCACTTT
CDR3aa: CASSSGVNSPLHF

d_gene: TRBD2
abundance: many
j_gene: TRBJ2-3
v_gene: TRBV20-1
len: 17
CDR3nt: TGCAGTGCAGCCCGGACTAGCGGGGGCCACCTCACAGATACGCAGTATTTT
CDR3aa: CSAARTSGGHLTDTQYF

d_gene: -
abundance: many
j_gene: TRBJ2-1
v_gene: TRBV20-1
len: 15
CDR3nt: TGCAGTGCCCCCTCAAAACGGGACTCCTACAATGAGCAGTTCTTC
CDR3aa: CSAPSKRDSYNEQFF

d_gene: TRBD2
abundance: many
j_gene: TRBJ2-3
v_gene: TRBV6-6
len: 15
CDR3nt: TGTGCCAGCAGGTTGGGGACTAGCGTAACAGATACGCAGTATTTT
CDR3aa: CASRLGTSVTDTQYF

d_gene: TRBD1
abundance: many
j_gene: TRBJ1-1
v_gene: TRBV6-5
len: 15
CDR3nt: TGTGCCAGCAGTTACTCGGACAGGCGGCGTACTGAAGCTTTCTTT
CDR3aa: CASSYSDRRRTEAFF

d_gene: TRBD2
abundance: many
j_gene: TRBJ2-1
v_gene: TRBV20-1
len: 17
CDR3nt: TGCAGTGCTATTTGGCTAGCGGGGAGTCCGTCCTACAATGAGCAGTTCTTC
CDR3aa: CSAIWLAGSPSYNEQFF

d_gene: -
abundance: many
j_gene: TRBJ1-2
v_gene: TRBV20-1
len: 11
CDR3nt: TGCAGTGCTAGAGGCCCGGGCGGCTACACCTTC
CDR3aa: CSARGPGGYTF

d_gene: TRBD2
abundance: many
j_gene: TRBJ2-5
v_gene: TRBV15
len: 18
CDR3nt: TGTGCCACCAGCAGACCGGGGACTAGCGGGGCCGCCAGGGAGACCCAGTACTTC
CDR3aa: CATSRPGTSGAARETQYF

d_gene: -
abundance: many
j_gene: TRBJ2-1
v_gene: TRBV12-3/TRBV12-4
len: 12
CDR3nt: TGTGCCAGCAGCTTGGGGGGCAATGAGCAGTTCTTC
CDR3aa: CASSLGGNEQFF

d_gene: -
abundance: many
j_gene: TRBJ2-4
v_gene: TRBV7-6
len: 17
CDR3nt: TGTGCCAGCAGCTTTCCTCAGGACGGCCATGCCAAAAACATTCAGTACTTC
CDR3aa: CASSFPQDGHAKNIQYF

d_gene: TRBD1
abundance: many
j_gene: TRBJ2-3
v_gene: TRBV7-8
len: 15
CDR3nt: TGTGCCAGCAGCGGAAGGACAGGCAGCACAGATACGCAGTATTTT
CDR3aa: CASSGRTGSTDTQYF

d_gene: -
abundance: many
j_gene: TRBJ2-5
v_gene: TRBV5-1
len: 12
CDR3nt: TGCGCCAGCAGCCGGACCCAAGAGACCCAGTACTTC
CDR3aa: CASSRTQETQYF

d_gene: TRBD2
abundance: -
j_gene: TRBJ2-1
v_gene: TRBV20-1
len: 19
CDR3nt: TGCAGTGCTAGAGACCCAATAGGGCTAGCGGGGGGAATTTACAATGAGCAGTTCTTC
CDR3aa: CSARDPIGLAGGIYNEQFF

d_gene: TRBD1
abundance: -
j_gene: TRBJ1-1
v_gene: TRBV12-3/TRBV12-4
len: 16
CDR3nt: TGTGCCAGCAGTTCGGGGACAGGGCGGGCGAACACTGAAGCTTTCTTT
CDR3aa: CASSSGTGRANTEAFF

d_gene: -
abundance: many
j_gene: TRBJ2-7
v_gene: TRBV7-6
len: 16
CDR3nt: TGTGCCAGCAGCTCCCGGGGGGCAGGGGGACCCTACGAGCAGTACTTC
CDR3aa: CASSSRGAGGPYEQYF

d_gene: TRBD2
abundance: many
j_gene: TRBJ2-1
v_gene: TRBV7-3
len: 13
CDR3nt: TGTGCCAGCAGCTCGGGGACTAGCGTAAAGCAGTTCTTC
CDR3aa: CASSSGTSVKQFF

d_gene: TRBD1
abundance: many
j_gene: TRBJ2-7
v_gene: TRBV6-6
len: 14
CDR3nt: TGTGCCAGCAGCGGGACAGGGCATCCCTACGAGCAGTACTTC
CDR3aa: CASSGTGHPYEQYF

d_gene: -
abundance: many
j_gene: TRBJ2-3
v_gene: TRBV6-2/TRBV6-3
len: 12
CDR3nt: TGTGCCAGCAGTTCAAGGGACTGGCGCCGGTATTTT
CDR3aa: CASSSRDWRRYF

d_gene: -
abundance: many
j_gene: TRBJ2-7
v_gene: TRBV20-1
len: 13
CDR3nt: TGCAGTGCTAGGGACACAACAACCTACGAGCAGTACTTC
CDR3aa: CSARDTTTYEQYF

d_gene: TRBD1
abundance: -
j_gene: TRBJ1-1
v_gene: TRBV18
len: 16
CDR3nt: TGTGCCAGCTCACCACGGGAACAGGGGCGGTGGACTGAAGCTTTCTTT
CDR3aa: CASSPREQGRWTEAFF